The 12 T cell receptor beta chains below were found in one sample sequenced in a study of tumor-infiltrating lymphocytes in primary liver carcinoma. Production of TCR beta cDNA used about 500 ng total RNA together with a constant-region primer. Nested multiplex PCR, run for three rounds with slightly modified ARM-PCR, yielded TCR beta libraries. For 10 cycles apiece, the opening two PCR rounds ran with TRBV1-TRBV30 forward primers and a C-beta reverse primer. TCRdb reprocessed the multiplex PCR reads with MiXCR, giving one entry per CDR3 protein. The sample has almost 200,000 distinct CDR3 sequences; roughly two thirds are singletons. Blood RNA originated from unsorted whole blood, with germline DNA additionally extracted. The sample was peripheral blood. The source is a woman between 55 and 75 years old with primary liver carcinoma and hepatitis B virus infection.

The rearrangement uses TRBV11-2 and TRBJ1-2, with D possibly TRBD1 on 6 matching bases. This CDR3 is 13 amino acids long. V dropped 9 bases and J dropped 7 bases, with 18 bases sitting between them. Germline CDR1 is SGHAT and CDR2 is FQNNGV. This CDR3 is CASSLAGAPGYTF. CDR3 nucleotide sequence: TGTGCCAGTAGCCTTGCGGGGGCGCCTGGCTACACCTTC. Complete variable domain (other parts from reference TRBV11-2 and TRBJ1-2): EAGVAQSPRYKIIEKRQSVAFWCNPISGHATLYWYQQILGQGPKLLIQFQNNGVVDDSQLPKDRFSAERLKGVDSTLKIQPAKLEDSAVYLCASSLAGAPGYTFGSGTRLTVV.

Remarks on this clonotype: A read error may account for a junction end that differs from germline. The rearrangement links TRBV11-3 to TRBJ1-1; D might be TRBD1 (6 bases). This CDR3 is 14 amino acids long. The germline V gene encodes CDR1 SGHNT and CDR2 YENEEA. Here the CDR3 reads CASSLTRGDTEAIF. In nucleotides, the CDR3 is TGTGCCAGCAGCCTCACTCGGGGGGACACTGAAGCTATCTTT.

Regarding this clonotype: Without the conserved terminal phenylalanine or tryptophan, this CDR3 likely stems from a read error. The chain links TRBV11-2 to TRBJ2-1; D may correspond to TRBD1 or TRBD2 (6 bases each). In germline, CDR1 is SGHAT, CDR2 FQNNGV. CDR3 length equals 14 residues. Here the CDR3 DNA reads TGTGTCAGCAGCTTAGAAAGGAGGGGGAATGAGCAGTTCTTA. Encoded protein: CVSSLERRGNEQFL.

The chain has TRBV29-1 and TRBJ1-2, with D unclear. From germline, CDR1 is SQVTM and CDR2 ANQGSEA. CDR3 length equals 9 residues. DNA for the CDR3: TGCGGCGCTGATAACGGCTACACCTTC. It translates to CGADNGYTF. The whole variable domain, filled in from reference TRBV29-1 and TRBJ1-2, reads SAVISQKPSRDICQRGTSLTIQCQVDSQVTMMFWYRQQPGQSLTLIATANQGSEATYESGFVIDKFPISRPNLTFSTLTVSNMSPEDSSIYLCGADNGYTFGSGTRLTVV.

This clonotype appeared many times. This chain uses TRBV7-8 with TRBJ2-1, with no clear D. Germline V gene data show CDR1 as SGHVS and CDR2 as FQNEAQ. V gave up 1 base and J gave up 5 bases, with 6 bases separating them. This CDR3 region has 13 residues. CDR3 sequence reads: CASSLVAHNEQFF. In DNA, the CDR3 is TGTGCCAGCAGCTTAGTAGCCCACAATGAGCAGTTCTTC.

Comments on this clonotype: At one end the junction does not follow the germline gene, possibly because of a read error. CDR3 residues: CASCPGLAGGTSDMQYF. DNA for the CDR3: TGTGCCAGCTGCCCGGGACTAGCGGGAGGAACCAGCGATATGCAGTATTTT. The chain couples TRBV4-2 to TRBJ2-3, with 15 bases identical to TRBD2. Germline lookup yields CDR1 LGHNA and CDR2 YNFKEQ. There are 17 residues in the CDR3.

The rearrangement uses TRBV5-1 and TRBJ2-1; TRBD2 agrees at 9 bases. Unmatched junction bases numbered 7, after V lost 0 bases and J lost 0 bases. This CDR3 comprises 18 residues. CDR1 and CDR2 from the germline V gene are SGHRS and YFSETQ. CDR3 region: CASSLGGLATFSYNEQFF. CDR3 nucleotide sequence: TGCGCCAGCAGCTTGGGTGGACTAGCGACCTTCTCCTACAATGAGCAGTTCTTC.

The chain has TRBV30 and TRBJ1-2; D uncertain. The germline V gene has CDR1 GTSNPN and CDR2 SVGIG (reference sequence). Trimming pared 2 bases from V and 1 base from J, leaving 8 bases between. The CDR3 length is 13 residues. This chain's CDR3 is CAWSPNINYGYTF. CDR3 nucleotides: TGTGCCTGGAGTCCCAATATTAACTATGGCTACACCTTC.

On this clonotype itself: With a much larger clone just one base away, this may be a read error. V usage is TRBV5-6 and J usage is TRBJ2-2; D not resolved. The V gene's germline CDR1 is SGHDT and CDR2 YYEEEE. Between the trimmed V and J ends, which lost 4 bases and 7 bases, there was a span of 11 bases. The CDR3 extends over 13 amino acids. CDR3 sequence (DNA): TGTGCCAGCAGCGGCGATCTCGACGGGGAGCTGTTTTTT. Its protein product is CASSGDLDGELFF.

This clonotype was detected only once. A read error may explain this, as a much larger clone is one base away. The V and J genes are TRBV5-4 and TRBJ1-1; D is uncertain. The V gene lost 2 bases and the J gene lost 4 bases, with 12 bases spanning the gap. This CDR3 comprises 14 residues. Per germline, CDR1 SGHNT and CDR2 YYREEE (reference sequence). CDR3 loop: CASSLESVGTEAFF. The CDR3 DNA follows: TGTGCCAGCAGCTTAGAGTCAGTGGGCACTGAAGCTTTCTTT.

This rearrangement joins TRBV10-3 to TRBJ2-1, with D perhaps matching TRBD2 (5 bases). The CDR3 has 14 residues. Germline values: CDR1 ENHRY, CDR2 SYGVKD. Trimming removed 11 bases at V and 5 bases at J, with 19 bases between. CDR3 amino acids: CAAESGIGNNEQFF. The DNA for the CDR3 is TGTGCCGCCGAATCCGGGATAGGGAACAATGAGCAGTTCTTC.

With respect to this clonotype: The junction departs from the called germline gene at one end, perhaps through a read error. The chain joins TRBV11-2 to TRBJ1-1, with D unresolved. Per germline, CDR1 SGHAT and CDR2 FQNNGV. The CDR3 is 14 amino acids. CDR3 region: CSSSFLDKNTKAFF. CDR3 DNA sequence: TGTTCCAGCAGCTTTCTCGACAAGAACACTAAAGCTTTCTTT.